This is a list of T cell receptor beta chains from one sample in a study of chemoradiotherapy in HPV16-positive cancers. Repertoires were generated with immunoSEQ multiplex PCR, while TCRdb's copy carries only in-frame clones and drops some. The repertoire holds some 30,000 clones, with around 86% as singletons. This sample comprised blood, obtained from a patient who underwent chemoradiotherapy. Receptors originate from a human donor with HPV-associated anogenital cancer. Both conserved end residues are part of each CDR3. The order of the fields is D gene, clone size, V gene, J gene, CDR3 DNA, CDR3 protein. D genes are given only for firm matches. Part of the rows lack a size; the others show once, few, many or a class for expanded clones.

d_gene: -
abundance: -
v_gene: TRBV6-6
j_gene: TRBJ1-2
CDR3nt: TGTGCCAGCAAAGAAGGTGGGGCCCCTAACTATGGCTACACCTTC
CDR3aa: CASKEGGAPNYGYTF

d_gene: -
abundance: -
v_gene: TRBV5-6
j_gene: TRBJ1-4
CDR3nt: TGTGCCAGCAGCCACAGGGTCGAAAAACTGTTTTTT
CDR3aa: CASSHRVEKLFF

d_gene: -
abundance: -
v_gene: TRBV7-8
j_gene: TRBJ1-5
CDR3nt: TGTGCCAGCAGCTTAGAAAGTGGAGTAGATCAGCCCCAGCATTTT
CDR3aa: CASSLESGVDQPQHF

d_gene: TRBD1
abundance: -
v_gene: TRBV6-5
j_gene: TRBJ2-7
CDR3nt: TGTGCCAGCAGTAGGACAGGGACCAACGAGCAGTACTTC
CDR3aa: CASSRTGTNEQYF

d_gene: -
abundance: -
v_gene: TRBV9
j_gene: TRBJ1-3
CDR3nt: TGTGCCAGCAGCGTAGGGACCTTCTCTGGAAACACCATATATTTT
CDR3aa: CASSVGTFSGNTIYF

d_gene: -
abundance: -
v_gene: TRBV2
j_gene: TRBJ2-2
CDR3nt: TGTGCCAGTCCCCGGGACAAGAACACCGGGGAGCTGTTTTTT
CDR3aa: CASPRDKNTGELFF

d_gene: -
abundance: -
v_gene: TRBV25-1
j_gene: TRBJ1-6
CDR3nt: TGTGCCAGCAGTGAATACCAGGTCCCATCTAATTCACCCCTCCACTTT
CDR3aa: CASSEYQVPSNSPLHF

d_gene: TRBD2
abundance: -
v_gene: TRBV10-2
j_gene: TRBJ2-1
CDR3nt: TGCGCCAGCAGTGAGTCGGCGGGGGGCACTGACAATGAGCAGTTCTTC
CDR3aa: CASSESAGGTDNEQFF

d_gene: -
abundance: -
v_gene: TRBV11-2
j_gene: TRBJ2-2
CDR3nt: TGTGCCAGCAGCTTAGATCTTCGAGTTGAGGAGCTGTTTTTT
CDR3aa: CASSLDLRVEELFF

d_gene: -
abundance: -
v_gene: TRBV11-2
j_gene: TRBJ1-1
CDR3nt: TGTGCCAGCAGCTTAGGAAGGGGTGGCCCAGAAGCTTTCTTT
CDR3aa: CASSLGRGGPEAFF

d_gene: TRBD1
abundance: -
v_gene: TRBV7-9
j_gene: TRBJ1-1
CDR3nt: TGTGCCAGCAGCCCAAGAGGGTCCACAGGGGGTAACACTGAAGCTTTCTTT
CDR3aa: CASSPRGSTGGNTEAFF

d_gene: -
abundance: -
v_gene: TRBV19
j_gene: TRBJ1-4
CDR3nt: TGTGCCAGTAACCCGGGTTCAACTAATGAAAAACTGTTTTTT
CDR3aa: CASNPGSTNEKLFF

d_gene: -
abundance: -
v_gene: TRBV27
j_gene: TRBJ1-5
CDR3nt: TGTGCCAGCACCCTGACAGGAGGCAGCAATCAGCCCCAGCATTTT
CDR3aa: CASTLTGGSNQPQHF

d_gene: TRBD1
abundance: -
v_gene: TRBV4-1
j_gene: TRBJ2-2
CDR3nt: TGCGCCAGCAGCCAAGACGACAGGGAGAGACGGGAGCTGTTTTTT
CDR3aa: CASSQDDRERRELFF

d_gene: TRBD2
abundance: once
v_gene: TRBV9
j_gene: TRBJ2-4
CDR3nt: TGTGCCAGCAGCGTCGGACTAGCAGATACCAAAAACATTCAGTACTTC
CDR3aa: CASSVGLADTKNIQYF

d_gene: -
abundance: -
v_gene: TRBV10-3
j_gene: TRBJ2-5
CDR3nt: TGTGCCATCAGTGACAACCAAGAGACCCAGTACTTC
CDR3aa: CAISDNQETQYF

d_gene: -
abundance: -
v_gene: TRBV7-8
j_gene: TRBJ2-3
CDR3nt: TGTGCCAGCAGCCTAGACGGGGGCACCACAGATACGCAGTATTTT
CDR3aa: CASSLDGGTTDTQYF

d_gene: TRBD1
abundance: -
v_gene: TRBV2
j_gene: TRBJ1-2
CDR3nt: TGTGCCAGCAGACAGGGGGCGGCATATGGCTACACCTTC
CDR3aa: CASRQGAAYGYTF

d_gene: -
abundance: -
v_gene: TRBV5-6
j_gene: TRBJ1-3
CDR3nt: TGTGCCAGCAGCTTAAGTACTCTATCTGGAAACACCATATATTTT
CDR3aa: CASSLSTLSGNTIYF

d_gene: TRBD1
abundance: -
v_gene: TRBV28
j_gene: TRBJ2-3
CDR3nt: TGTGCCAGCAGCCCAACGGGGACAGGGGGACGAGCAGATACGCAGTATTTT
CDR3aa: CASSPTGTGGRADTQYF

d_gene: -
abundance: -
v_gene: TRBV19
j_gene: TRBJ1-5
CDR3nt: TGTGCCAGTAGTATGGGCCAAACGACCAATCAGCCCCAGCATTTT
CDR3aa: CASSMGQTTNQPQHF

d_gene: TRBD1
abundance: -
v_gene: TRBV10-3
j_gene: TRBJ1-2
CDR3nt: TGTGCCATCAGTGAGTCCGGGACAGGGGGCAAGCAAGGTGGCTACACCTTC
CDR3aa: CAISESGTGGKQGGYTF

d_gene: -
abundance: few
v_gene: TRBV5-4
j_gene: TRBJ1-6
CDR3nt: TGTGCCAGCAGCTCGGGACCTGTCAATTCACCCCTCCACTTT
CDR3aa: CASSSGPVNSPLHF

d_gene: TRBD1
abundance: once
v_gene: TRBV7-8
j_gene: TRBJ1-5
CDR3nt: TGTGCCAGCAGCTCAACAGGGGTCGATCAGCCCCAGCATTTT
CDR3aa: CASSSTGVDQPQHF

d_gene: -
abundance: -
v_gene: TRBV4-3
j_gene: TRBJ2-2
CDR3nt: TGCGCCAGCAGCCAGCTCCCTCGGGGGAACACCGGGGAGCTGTTTTTT
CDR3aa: CASSQLPRGNTGELFF

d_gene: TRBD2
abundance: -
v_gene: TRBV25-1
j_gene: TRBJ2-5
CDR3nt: TGTGCCAGCAGTGAATGGACTAGCGGGGATAAAGAGACCCAGTACTTC
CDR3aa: CASSEWTSGDKETQYF

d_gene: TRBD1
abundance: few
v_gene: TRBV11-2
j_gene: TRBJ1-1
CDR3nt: TGTGCCAGCAGCCACGGGACAGGGGAAGCTTTCTTT
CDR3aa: CASSHGTGEAFF

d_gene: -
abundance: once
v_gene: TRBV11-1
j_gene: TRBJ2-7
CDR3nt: TGTGCCAGCAGCTTACGAGGACGGCGGGAGCAGTACTTC
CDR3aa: CASSLRGRREQYF

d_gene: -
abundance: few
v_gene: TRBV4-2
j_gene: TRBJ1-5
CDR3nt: TGTGCCAGCAGTATCGGGGGGGGCAGAGATCAGCCCCAGCATTTT
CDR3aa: CASSIGGGRDQPQHF

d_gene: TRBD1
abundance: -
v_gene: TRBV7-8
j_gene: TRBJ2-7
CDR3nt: TGTGCCAGCAGCTACGACAGGGGGGCAATCTACGAGCAGTACTTC
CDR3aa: CASSYDRGAIYEQYF

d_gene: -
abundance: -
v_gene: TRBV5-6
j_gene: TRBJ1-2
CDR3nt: TGTGCCAGCAGCTTGGCCGGGGGTCATGGCTACACCTTC
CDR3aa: CASSLAGGHGYTF

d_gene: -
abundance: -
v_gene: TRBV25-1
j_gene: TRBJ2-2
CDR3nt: TGTGCCAGCAGTGAATTCGCAGGGGGGAACTTAGGGACCGGGGAGCTGTTTTTT
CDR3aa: CASSEFAGGNLGTGELFF

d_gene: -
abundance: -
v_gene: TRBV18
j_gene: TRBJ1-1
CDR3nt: TGTGCCAGCTCACCAGGTTCACGTCTAGGGAACACTGAAGCTTTCTTT
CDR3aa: CASSPGSRLGNTEAFF

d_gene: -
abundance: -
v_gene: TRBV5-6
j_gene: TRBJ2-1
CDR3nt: TGTGCCAGCAGTTGGGGTTCAGGGGACAATGAGCAGTTCTTC
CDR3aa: CASSWGSGDNEQFF

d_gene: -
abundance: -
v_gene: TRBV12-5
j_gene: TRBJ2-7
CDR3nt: TGTGCTAGTGGCCCCAAGGGTTTACTGGGCTACGAGCAGTACTTC
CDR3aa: CASGPKGLLGYEQYF

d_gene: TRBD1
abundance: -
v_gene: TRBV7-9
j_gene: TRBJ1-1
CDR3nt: TGTGCCAGCAGCCGGACAGGGCTTTATGATGAAGCTTTCTTT
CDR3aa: CASSRTGLYDEAFF

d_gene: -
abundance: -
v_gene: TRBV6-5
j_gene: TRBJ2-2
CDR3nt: TGTGCCAGCACCCCAAGTGGGGCTAGGACCGGGGAGCTGTTTTTT
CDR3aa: CASTPSGARTGELFF

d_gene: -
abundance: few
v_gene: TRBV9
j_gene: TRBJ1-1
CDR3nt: TGTGCCAGCAGCGCCGAGGGCAAACTGAACACTGAAGCTTTCTTT
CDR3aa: CASSAEGKLNTEAFF

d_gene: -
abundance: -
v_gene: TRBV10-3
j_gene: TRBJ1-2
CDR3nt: TGTGCCATCAGACCGTCGGGGATTGAATATGGCTACACCTTC
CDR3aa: CAIRPSGIEYGYTF

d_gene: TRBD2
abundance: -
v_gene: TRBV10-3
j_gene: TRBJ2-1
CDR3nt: TGTGCCATCAGTGTCTTTGGTAGCGGGGGCCACAATGAGCAGTTCTTC
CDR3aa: CAISVFGSGGHNEQFF

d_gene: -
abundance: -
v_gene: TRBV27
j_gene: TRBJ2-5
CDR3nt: TGTGCCAGCAGCCGCCGGGGGCCCCAAGAGACCCAGTACTTC
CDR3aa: CASSRRGPQETQYF

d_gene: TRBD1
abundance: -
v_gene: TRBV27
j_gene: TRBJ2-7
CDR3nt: TGTGCCAGCAGTTTAGGACAGGGTTTAAACTACGAGCAGTACTTC
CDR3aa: CASSLGQGLNYEQYF

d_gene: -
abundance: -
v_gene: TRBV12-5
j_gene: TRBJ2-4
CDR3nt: TGTGCTAGGAAACGGGACCTCGAAAACATTCAGTACTTC
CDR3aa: CARKRDLENIQYF

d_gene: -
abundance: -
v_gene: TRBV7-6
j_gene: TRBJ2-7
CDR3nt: TGTGCCAGCAGCTTAGACCTATTCTACGAGCAGTACTTC
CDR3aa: CASSLDLFYEQYF

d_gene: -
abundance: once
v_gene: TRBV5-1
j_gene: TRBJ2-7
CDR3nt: TGCGCCAGCAGCTTGGTTCGGGACGAGCAGTACTTC
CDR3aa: CASSLVRDEQYF

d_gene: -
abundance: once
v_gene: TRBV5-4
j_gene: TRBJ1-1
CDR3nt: TGTGCCAGCAGCTTGGATAGGGGTGCTGGTTGGGCTTTCTTT
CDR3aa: CASSLDRGAGWAFF

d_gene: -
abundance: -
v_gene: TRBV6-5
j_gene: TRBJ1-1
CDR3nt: TGTGCCAGCAGTCGTAAGGACAGCCACACTGAAGCTTTCTTT
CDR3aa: CASSRKDSHTEAFF

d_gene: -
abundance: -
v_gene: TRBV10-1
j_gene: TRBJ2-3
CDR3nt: TGCGCCAGCAGTAAGCGGGGCACAGATACGCAGTATTTT
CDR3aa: CASSKRGTDTQYF

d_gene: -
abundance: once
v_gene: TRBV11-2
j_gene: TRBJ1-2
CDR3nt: TGTGCCAGCAGCTTAGACCTGGGACCCCCAGGCTATGGCTATACCTTC
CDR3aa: CASSLDLGPPGYGYTF

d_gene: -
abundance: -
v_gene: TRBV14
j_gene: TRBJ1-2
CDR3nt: TGTGCCAGCAGCCAAGATTGGGCGACGCCCTATGGCTACACCTTC
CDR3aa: CASSQDWATPYGYTF

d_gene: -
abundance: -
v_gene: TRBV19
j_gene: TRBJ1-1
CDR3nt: TGTGCCAGTACTATGGGGTCGGGTTCTGAAGCTTTCTTT
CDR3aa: CASTMGSGSEAFF

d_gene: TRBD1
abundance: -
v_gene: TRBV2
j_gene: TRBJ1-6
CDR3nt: TGTGCCAGCAGCGCGGACAGGGGTACAGCACCCCTCCACTTT
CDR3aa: CASSADRGTAPLHF

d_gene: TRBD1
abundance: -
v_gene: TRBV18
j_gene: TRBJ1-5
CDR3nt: TGTGCCAGCTCACCAAAGGGGACAGGGAGGGACCAGCCCCAGCATTTT
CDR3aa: CASSPKGTGRDQPQHF

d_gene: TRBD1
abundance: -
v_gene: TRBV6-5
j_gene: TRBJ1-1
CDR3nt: TGTGCCAGCAGTCTTAACAGGGGCAACACTGAAGCTTTCTTT
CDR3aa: CASSLNRGNTEAFF

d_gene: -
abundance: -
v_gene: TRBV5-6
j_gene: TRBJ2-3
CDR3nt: TGTGCCAGCAGCCGGGGGGATACGCAGTATTTT
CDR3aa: CASSRGDTQYF